The clone carrying this TCR beta chain was counted a few times. What it binds is unknown. Thyroid surgery was preceded by no treatment in any patient. This record belongs to a study of metastatic and nonmetastatic thyroid tumors. Study in general: Samples came from malignant and benign thyroid patients, and repertoires were compared across blood and tumor or nodule tissue.

Methods used by the authors: Clinicopathological groups supplied CDR3 differences that were used to build a distant-metastasis classifier for papillary thyroid cancer. TCRdb recomputed clones from the PCR reads via MiXCR. The V and J calls, along with clone size, are taken from TCRdb and not from the paper's own processing. The sample holds fewer than 35,000 clones, about 20% seen once. General observations from the study: Patients with malignant thyroid tumors reportedly had significantly higher TCR beta diversity than those with benign nodules, in blood and tumor.

Germline assignment: CDR1 MRHNA and CDR2 SNTAGT. The CDR3 sequence is 14 residues long. Trimming removed 2 bases from V and 3 bases from J; junction bases left unmatched: 1. Sequencing input: tumor tissue. This TCR was recovered from a male donor with papillary thyroid cancer or a benign thyroid nodule (not recorded which). Some clones in this sample may be carry-over from other donors' samples. J is TRBJ1-2 and V is TRBV6-4; TRBD1 aligns across 9 bases. CDR3 DNA: TGTGCCAGCAGTGACGGGGACAGGGACTATGGCTACACCTTC. Translating gives CASSDGDRDYGYTF.